This T cell receptor (beta chain) was sequenced during a study of Ad26.COV2.S vaccination and SARS-CoV-2 variants (dated by TCRdb to the early 2020s). With regard to the full study: The specificity and breadth of SARS-CoV-2-reactive T cell receptors after Ad26.COV2.S vaccination were assessed by TCRbeta repertoire sequencing. A total of approximately 30 samples were included in the TCR-sequenced set, comprising roughly 19 Ad26.COV2.S vaccine recipients, 5 placebo recipients and 8 SARS-CoV-2 convalescent individuals. What the authors observed across the whole study: The authors noted that total T cell responses may have been underestimated by the TCR breadth and depth analyses. Comparable non-spike TCR breadth was observed between vaccine and placebo recipients, consistent with only spike being contained in the vaccine. After vaccination, substantial breadth of spike-specific CD8+ and CD4+ T cell responses was reported. Ad26.COV2.S recipients had higher spike-specific TCR breadth than placebo recipients (P = 0.0014).

The immunoSEQ Assay was used to sequence TCRbeta CDR3 regions. After extraction, genomic DNA underwent amplification by bias-controlled multiplex PCR, followed by high-throughput sequencing. The original methods were these. Collapsing and filtering of sequences were performed to quantify the absolute abundance of each unique TCRbeta CDR3 region. T cell fraction was estimated by normalizing TCRbeta template counts to usable DNA, which was measured by amplifying reference genes present in all nucleated cells. Repertoire TCRs were annotated as SARS-CoV-2-specific when V gene, CDR3 amino acid sequence and J gene were exactly matched to a known reactive TCR set. The reference SARS-CoV-2 TCR set was obtained from MIRA and was filtered for enrichment in COVID-19-positive ImmuneCODE repertoires, whereby public or cross-reactive TCRs were removed. Using the MIRA antigens, annotated TCRs were further analysed by specific ORF or by position within an ORF. Breadth was defined as annotated unique rearrangements over total unique productive rearrangements; depth was the summed frequency of those rearrangements. Two-sided Wilcoxon rank-sum tests were used to compare TCR breadth between groups. In TCRdb, the immuneACCESS table is reduced to in-frame sequences with V and J assigned. These tables do not hold every clone; where another copy was compared, an unresolved V gene accounts for under half, and the others remain unexplained. V and J calls and clone size are copied from that table; D and trimming were computed from the DNA. Within this sample are some 190,000 clones, with 87% of them counted one time only. Around 6.1% of the sample lies in the top ten.

For this chain, trimming is 6 bases at the V end and 2 bases at the J end, and the number of junction bases without a gene match is 4. CDR1 and CDR2, per the germline V gene, are MNHEY and SVGAGI. The CDR3 covers 14 residues, taking in both the cysteine and the phenylalanine. Just CDR3 DNA is preserved here, 42 bases in frame from base 1. This specimen's time point label, interpreted: individuals recovered from natural SARS-CoV-2 infection. On this clone itself: This clone's antigen is unknown. No per-base quality is available; no much larger clone lies one base away.

The V and J segments used are TRBV6-5 and TRBJ1-3; the junction holds 7 bases that match TRBD1. The sequence derives from a human donor who had recovered from COVID-19. Here the sequenced sample was peripheral blood, taken after recovery from COVID-19. The base sequence is TGTGCCAGCAGGGAGACAGGGCCTGGAAACACCATATATTTT. Translated, this is CASRETGPGNTIYF.